The 23 T cell receptor beta chains below come from one sample, sequenced in a study of blood T cell repertoires in COVID-19. Sequenced by immunoSEQ multiplex PCR; TCRdb stores in-frame clones only, minus some. The table records 150,000 or so clones, 75% to 90% of them present only once. The specimen sequenced was peripheral blood. The receptors originated from a man older than 75 with acute or convalescent COVID-19.

The chain combines TRBV18 with TRBJ1-5; 8 nucleotides line up with TRBD1. CDR3 length equals 15 residues. CDR1 is KGHSH, CDR2 LQKENI, per germline. V lost 5 bases to trimming and J lost 7 bases; unmatched junction nucleotides: 10. The CDR3 loop reads CASSNGQGGGQPQHF. CDR3 DNA sequence: TGTGCCAGCTCAAATGGACAGGGAGGAGGGCAGCCCCAGCATTTT.

This clone has just one count. This rearrangement joins TRBV12-3 or TRBV12-4 to TRBJ1-2; 7 nucleotides agree with TRBD1. The CDR3 is 11 amino acids. Unmatched junction bases numbered 3, after V lost 6 bases and J lost 8 bases. The chain's CDR3 is CASRGTAGYTF. The CDR3 DNA is TGTGCCAGCAGGGGGACAGCGGGCTACACCTTC.

Remarks on this clone: One junction end does not reproduce the germline sequence, and a read error may be involved. The chain recombines TRBV6-5 with TRBJ2-1; TRBD2 agrees at 12 bases. This CDR3 is built from 13 residues. Germline V gene lookup returns CDR1 MNHEY and CDR2 SVGAGI. The DNA for the CDR3 is TGTGCCAGCAGTCTAGCGGGAGGGCCTAGTTGGATCTTC. Its translation is CASSLAGGPSWIF.

The chain is built from TRBV24-1 and TRBJ2-1, with 7 bases that match TRBD1. The CDR3 length is 15 residues. With 5 bases clipped from V and 3 bases from J, the junction kept 6 bases outside the gene matches. Germline CDR1 is KGHDR and CDR2 is SFDVKD. The CDR3 loop is CATSGPRDSYNEQFF. In DNA form, the CDR3 reads TGTGCCACCAGTGGCCCCCGGGACAGCTACAATGAGCAGTTCTTC.

In its sample, this clone was seen a few times. The V call is TRBV9, the J call TRBJ2-7; D gene unclear. Trimming shortened V by 4 bases and J by 1 base, and 6 bases separated the two germline ends. The CDR3 is 12 amino acids. Germline V gene sequence: CDR1 SGDLS, CDR2 YYNGEE. DNA of the CDR3: TGTGCCAGCAGCCCGTCTTCCTACGAGCAGTACTTC. Translation: CASSPSSYEQYF.

The V gene is TRBV20-1, the J gene TRBJ1-3; no clear D. There are 14 residues in the CDR3. Germline V lookup: CDR1 DFQATT, CDR2 SNEGSKA (reference sequence). V was cut by 3 bases and J by 0 bases, with 9 bases left in between. The CDR3 DNA sequence: TGCAGTGCTAGTCATCGGGACTCTGGAAACACCATATATTTT. The encoded protein is CSASHRDSGNTIYF.

This chain joins TRBV7-8 and TRBJ1-5; D gene uncertain. The germline CDR1 and CDR2 sequences are SGHVS and FQNEAQ. CDR3 length: 13 amino acids. The germline V and J ends were trimmed by 5 bases and 9 bases, with 14 bases remaining between them. CDR3 DNA sequence: TGTGCCAGCAGCGCGGACTCGTCATTGCCCCAGCATTTT. It translates to CASSADSSLPQHF.

This chain connects TRBV5-5 to TRBJ1-5, with TRBD1 as a possible D gene (6 bases). The V and J ends lost 0 bases and 6 bases respectively, with 13 bases between them. This CDR3 comprises 15 residues. Germline V gene lookup returns CDR1 SGHKS and CDR2 YYEKEE (reference sequence). The CDR3 sequence: CASSLDPAGVQPQHF. CDR3 sequence (DNA): TGTGCCAGCAGCTTGGATCCCGCAGGGGTTCAGCCCCAGCATTTT.

The V and J genes are TRBV5-6 and TRBJ1-3; maybe TRBD1 (6 bases). The CDR3 is made up of 16 amino acids. Germline V gene data show CDR1 as SGHDT and CDR2 as YYEEEE. V lost 2 bases, J lost 4 bases, and 16 bases lay in between. DNA of the CDR3: TGTGCCAGCAGCTTACGGCCAGGGGCCTTGGGAAACACCATATATTTT. Encoded protein: CASSLRPGALGNTIYF.

V gene TRBV7-6 combines with J gene TRBJ1-2, with D possibly being TRBD1 (5 bases). CDR1 and CDR2 from the germline V gene are SGHVS and FNYEAQ. The CDR3 consists of 19 residues. V shed 1 base and J shed 2 bases, with 23 bases lying between them. For the CDR3, the DNA is TGTGCCAGCAGCTTAGGCCCCCGGACAAGTTTTGCCCCAAACTATGGCTACACCTTC. This encodes CASSLGPRTSFAPNYGYTF.

V gene TRBV28 combines with J gene TRBJ1-2; 12 nucleotides match TRBD1. The V and J ends lost 6 bases and 7 bases, in that order; junction bases with no gene match: 6. The CDR3 totals 14 residues. The germline gives CDR1 MDHEN, CDR2 SYDVKM. The CDR3 is CASRPGQGAGGYTF. CDR3 sequence (DNA): TGTGCCAGCAGGCCGGGACAGGGGGCAGGTGGCTACACCTTC.

The V gene is TRBV5-1, the J gene TRBJ1-1, with TRBD1 identical over 7 bases. Per the germline V gene, CDR1 is SGHRS and CDR2 is YFSETQ. Germline trimming cut 3 bases from V and 1 base from J; bases unmatched to any gene: 6. This CDR3 is built from 15 residues. The CDR3 loop reads CASSSPTGTNTEAFF. The CDR3 bases are TGCGCCAGCAGCTCCCCGACAGGGACGAACACTGAAGCTTTCTTT.

V and J are TRBV7-9 and TRBJ2-7, with TRBD1 matching 7 bases. Germline CDR1 is SEHNR and CDR2 is FQNEAQ (reference sequence). Losses at the gene ends were 5 bases for V and 5 bases for J; bases not matched to a gene: 12. This CDR3 is 15 amino acids long. CDR3 in amino acids: CASSPLGDRLNEQYF. DNA for the CDR3: TGTGCCAGCAGCCCGTTGGGGGACAGATTAAACGAGCAGTACTTC.

The chain uses TRBV29-1 and TRBJ1-2, with TRBD1 identical over 9 bases. Trimming cost V 0 bases and J 9 bases; bases outside gene matches: 20. CDR3 length: 18 residues. Germline V gene lookup returns CDR1 SQVTM and CDR2 ANQGSEA. CDR3 region: CSVEDRAGQGFFRPRYTF. CDR3 DNA sequence: TGCAGCGTTGAAGATCGGGCCGGACAGGGGTTTTTTCGGCCTCGCTACACCTTC.

J is TRBJ1-1 and V is TRBV5-1; 7 nucleotides align to TRBD1. The CDR3 length is 17 residues. V trimming: 5 bases; J trimming: 0 bases; junction bases outside the gene matches: 13. Germline V gene sequence: CDR1 SGHRS, CDR2 YFSETQ. The CDR3 spells CASSLSGTASLNTEAFF. DNA for the CDR3: TGCGCCAGCAGTCTTTCGGGGACAGCCTCGTTGAACACTGAAGCTTTCTTT.

The V call is TRBV6-6, the J call TRBJ1-4, with TRBD1 identical over 8 bases. The CDR3 has 17 residues. Germline values: CDR1 MNHNY, CDR2 SVGAGI (reference sequence). V lost 5 bases, J lost 6 bases, and 14 bases stayed unmatched. The CDR3 DNA follows: TGTGCCAGCAGTCACCCAGGGGGCGTGGGCCGGGATGAAAAACTGTTTTTT. It codes for CASSHPGGVGRDEKLFF.

This sequence joins TRBV29-1 and TRBJ2-1, with TRBD2 identical over 10 bases. Germline-derived CDR1 and CDR2 are SQVTM and ANQGSEA. The CDR3 is made up of 16 amino acids. V was pared by 7 bases and J by 2 bases, with 11 bases of the junction left unmatched. The CDR3 DNA sequence: TGCAGCGGTTCAGGCCACACTAGCGGGGCCTACAATGAGCAGTTCTTC. It codes for CSGSGHTSGAYNEQFF.

The chain joins TRBV5-1 to TRBJ2-1, with D perhaps TRBD2 (6 bases). The V and J ends lost 0 bases and 4 bases respectively, with 14 bases between them. The CDR3 length is 16 residues. Germline CDR1 SGHRS, CDR2 YFSETQ. The CDR3 loop reads CASSLVGGSKYNEQFF. Here the CDR3 DNA reads TGCGCCAGCAGCTTGGTTGGAGGGTCAAAGTACAATGAGCAGTTCTTC.

The rearrangement uses TRBV19 and TRBJ1-5; 8 nucleotides match TRBD1. With 5 bases clipped from V and 2 bases from J, the junction kept 8 bases outside the gene matches. CDR1 is LNHDA, CDR2 SQIVND, per germline (reference sequence). This CDR3 is 16 amino acids long. The CDR3 sequence is CASSPQGAGGNQPQHF. CDR3 bases: TGTGCCAGTAGTCCCCAGGGGGCTGGGGGCAATCAGCCCCAGCATTTT.

The genes are TRBV19 and TRBJ1-2, with TRBD1 matching 8 bases. After removal of 5 bases from V and 4 bases from J, the junction contained 3 bases not matched to a gene. The CDR3 length is 13 residues. Germline CDR1 and CDR2: LNHDA and SQIVND (reference sequence). CDR3: CASSLGQGYGYTF. The CDR3 DNA sequence: TGTGCCAGTAGTCTCGGACAGGGCTATGGCTACACCTTC.

V and J are TRBV5-1 and TRBJ2-5, with D possibly TRBD2 on 5 matching bases. V lost 2 bases and J lost 3, with 8 bases in between. In germline, CDR1 is SGHRS, CDR2 YFSETQ. There are 13 residues in the CDR3. DNA of the CDR3: TGCGCCAGCAGCTTCAGCGGAGAAGAGACCCAGTACTTC. As protein: CASSFSGEETQYF.

This clone was seen a handful of times. The chain uses TRBV19 and TRBJ2-7, with TRBD2 as a possible D gene (5 bases). The ends were cut back, 4 bases at V and 0 bases at J, with 10 bases in the middle. Germline-derived CDR1 and CDR2 are LNHDA and SQIVND (reference sequence). This CDR3 is 14 amino acids long. The CDR3 protein is CASSTFGSSYEQYF. CDR3 nucleotides: TGTGCCAGTAGTACCTTTGGGAGCTCCTACGAGCAGTACTTC.

The V gene is TRBV7-9, the J gene TRBJ1-3; unclear D gene. V lost 1 base and J lost 4, with 5 bases in between. CDR1 is SEHNR, CDR2 FQNEAQ, per germline (reference sequence). The CDR3 has 13 amino acids. In DNA form, the CDR3 reads TGTGCCAGCAGCTTAGGGAGCGGAAACACCATATATTTT. Its translation is CASSLGSGNTIYF. Full variable domain (remainder filled in from reference TRBV7-9 and TRBJ1-3): DTGVSQNPRHKITKRGQNVTFRCDPISEHNRLYWYRQTLGQGPEFLTYFQNEAQLEKSRLLSDRFSAERPKGSFSTLEIQRTEQGDSAMYLCASSLGSGNTIYFGEGSWLTVV.